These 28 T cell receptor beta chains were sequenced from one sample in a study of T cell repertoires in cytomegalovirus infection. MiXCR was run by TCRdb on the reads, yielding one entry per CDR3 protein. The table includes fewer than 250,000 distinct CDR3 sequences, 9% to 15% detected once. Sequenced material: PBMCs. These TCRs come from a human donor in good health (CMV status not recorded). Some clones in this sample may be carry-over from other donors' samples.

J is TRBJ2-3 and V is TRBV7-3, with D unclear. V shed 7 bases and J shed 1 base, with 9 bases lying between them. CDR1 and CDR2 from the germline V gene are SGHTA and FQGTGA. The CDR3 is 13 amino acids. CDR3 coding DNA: TGTGCCAGCACCTTGGGTCGCACAGATACGCAGTATTTT. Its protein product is CASTLGRTDTQYF.

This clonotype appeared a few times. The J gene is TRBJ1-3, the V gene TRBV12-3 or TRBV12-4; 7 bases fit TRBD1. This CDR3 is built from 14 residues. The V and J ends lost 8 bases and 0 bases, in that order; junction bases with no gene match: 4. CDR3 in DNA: TGTGCCAGCGCCCAGGGGGTCTCTGGAAACACCATATATTTT. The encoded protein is CASAQGVSGNTIYF.

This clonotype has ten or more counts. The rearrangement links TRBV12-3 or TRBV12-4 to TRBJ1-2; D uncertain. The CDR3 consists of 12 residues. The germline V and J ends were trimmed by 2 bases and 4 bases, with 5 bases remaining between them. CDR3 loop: CASSLKPYGYTF. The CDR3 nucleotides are TGTGCCAGCAGTTTAAAACCCTATGGCTACACCTTC.

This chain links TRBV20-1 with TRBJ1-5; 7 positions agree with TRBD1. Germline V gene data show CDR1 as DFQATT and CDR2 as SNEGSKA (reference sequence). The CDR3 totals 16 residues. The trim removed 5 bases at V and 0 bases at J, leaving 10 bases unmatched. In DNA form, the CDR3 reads TGCAGTGCTGCCCCGCACGGGACAGATAGCAATCAGCCCCAGCATTTT. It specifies CSAAPHGTDSNQPQHF.

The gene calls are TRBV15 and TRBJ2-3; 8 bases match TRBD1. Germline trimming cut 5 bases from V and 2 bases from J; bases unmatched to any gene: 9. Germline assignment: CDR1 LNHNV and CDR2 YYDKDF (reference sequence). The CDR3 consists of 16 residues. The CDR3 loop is CATSLGRQGATDTQYF. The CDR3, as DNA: TGTGCCACCAGCTTAGGGAGGCAGGGGGCCACAGATACGCAGTATTTT.

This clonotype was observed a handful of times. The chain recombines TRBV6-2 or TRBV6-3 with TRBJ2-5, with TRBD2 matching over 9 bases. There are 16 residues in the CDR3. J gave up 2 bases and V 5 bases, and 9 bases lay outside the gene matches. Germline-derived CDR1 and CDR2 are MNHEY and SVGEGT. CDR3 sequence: CASSLSSSGEQETQYF. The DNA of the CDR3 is TGTGCCAGCAGTCTATCTTCTAGCGGGGAACAAGAGACCCAGTACTTC.

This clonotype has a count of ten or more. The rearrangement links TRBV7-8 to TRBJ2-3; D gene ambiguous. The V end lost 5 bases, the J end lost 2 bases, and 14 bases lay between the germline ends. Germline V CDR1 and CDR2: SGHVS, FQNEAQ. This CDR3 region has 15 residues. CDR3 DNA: TGTGCCAGCAGCCTTACCCCACAACTCACAGATACGCAGTATTTT. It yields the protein CASSLTPQLTDTQYF. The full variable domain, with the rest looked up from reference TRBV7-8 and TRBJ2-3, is GAGVSQSPRYKVAKRGQDVALRCDPISGHVSLFWYQQALGQGPEFLTYFQNEAQLDKSGLPSDRFFAERPEGSVSTLKIQRTQQEDSAVYLCASSLTPQLTDTQYFGPGTRLTVL.

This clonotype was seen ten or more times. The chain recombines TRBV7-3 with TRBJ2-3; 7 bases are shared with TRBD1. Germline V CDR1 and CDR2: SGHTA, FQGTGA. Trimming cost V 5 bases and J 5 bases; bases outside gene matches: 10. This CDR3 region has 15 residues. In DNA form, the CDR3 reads TGTGCCAGCAGCCCCACAGGGGTACGAGGAGATACGCAGTATTTT. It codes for CASSPTGVRGDTQYF.

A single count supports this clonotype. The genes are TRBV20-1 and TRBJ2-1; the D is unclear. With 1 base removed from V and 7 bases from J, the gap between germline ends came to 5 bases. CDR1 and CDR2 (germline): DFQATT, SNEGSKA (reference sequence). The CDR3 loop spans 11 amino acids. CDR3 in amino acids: CSARGTNEQFF. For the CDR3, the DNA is TGCAGTGCTAGAGGCACTAATGAGCAGTTCTTC.

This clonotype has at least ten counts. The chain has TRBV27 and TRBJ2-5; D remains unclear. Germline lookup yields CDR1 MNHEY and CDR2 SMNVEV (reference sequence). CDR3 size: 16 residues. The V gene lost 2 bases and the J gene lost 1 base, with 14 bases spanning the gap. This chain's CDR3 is CASSLGNRVAQETQYF. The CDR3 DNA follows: TGTGCCAGCAGTTTAGGGAATCGAGTAGCCCAAGAGACCCAGTACTTC.

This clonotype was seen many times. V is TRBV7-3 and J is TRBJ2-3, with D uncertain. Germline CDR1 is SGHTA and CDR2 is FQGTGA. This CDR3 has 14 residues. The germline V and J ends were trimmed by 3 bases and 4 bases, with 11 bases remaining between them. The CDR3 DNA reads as TGTGCCAGCAGCTTCCGGGCGGTACCAGATACGCAGTATTTT. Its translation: CASSFRAVPDTQYF.

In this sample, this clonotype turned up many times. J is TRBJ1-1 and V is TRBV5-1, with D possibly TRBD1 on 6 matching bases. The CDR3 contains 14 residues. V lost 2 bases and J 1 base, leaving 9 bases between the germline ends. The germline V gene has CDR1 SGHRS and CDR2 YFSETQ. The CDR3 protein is CASSLWTANTEAFF. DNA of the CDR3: TGCGCCAGCAGCTTATGGACAGCGAACACTGAAGCTTTCTTT.

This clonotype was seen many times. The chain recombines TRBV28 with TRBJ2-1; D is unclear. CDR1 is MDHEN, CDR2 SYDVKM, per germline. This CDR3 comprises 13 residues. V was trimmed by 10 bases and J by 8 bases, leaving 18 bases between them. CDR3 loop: CATTPAGGHEQFF. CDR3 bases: TGTGCCACCACCCCGGCCGGTGGGCATGAGCAGTTCTTC.

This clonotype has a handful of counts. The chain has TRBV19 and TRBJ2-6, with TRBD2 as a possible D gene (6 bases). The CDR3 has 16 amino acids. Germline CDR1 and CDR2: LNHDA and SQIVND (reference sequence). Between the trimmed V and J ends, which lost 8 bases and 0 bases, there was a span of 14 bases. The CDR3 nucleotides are TGTGCCAGTTCATGGCAGGGAGGCTCTGGGGCCAACGTCCTGACTTTC. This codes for CASSWQGGSGANVLTF.

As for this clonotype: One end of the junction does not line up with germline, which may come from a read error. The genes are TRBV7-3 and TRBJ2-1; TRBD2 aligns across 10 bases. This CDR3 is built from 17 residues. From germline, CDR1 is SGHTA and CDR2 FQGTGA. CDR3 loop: CASSSRTSGRSSNELFF. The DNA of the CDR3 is TGTGCCAGCAGCTCCCGGACTAGCGGAAGAAGTAGCAATGAGCTGTTCTTC.

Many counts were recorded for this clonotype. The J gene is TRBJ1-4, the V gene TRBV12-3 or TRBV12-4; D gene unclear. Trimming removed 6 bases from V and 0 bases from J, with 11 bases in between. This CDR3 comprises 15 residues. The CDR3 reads CASRPFSATNEKLFF. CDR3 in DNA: TGTGCCAGCAGGCCGTTCAGTGCAACTAATGAAAAACTGTTTTTT.

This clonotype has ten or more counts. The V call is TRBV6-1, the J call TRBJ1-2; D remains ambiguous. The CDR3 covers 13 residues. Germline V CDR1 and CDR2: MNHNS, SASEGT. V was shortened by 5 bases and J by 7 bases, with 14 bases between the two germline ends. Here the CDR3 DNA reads TGTGCCAGCAGTTCCCCCGGGTACGGTGGCTACACCTTC. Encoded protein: CASSSPGYGGYTF.

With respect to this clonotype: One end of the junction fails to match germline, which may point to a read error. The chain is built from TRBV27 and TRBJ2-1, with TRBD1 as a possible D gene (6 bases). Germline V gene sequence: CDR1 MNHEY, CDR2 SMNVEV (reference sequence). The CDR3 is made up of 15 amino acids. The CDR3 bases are TGTGCCAGCAGTTTAGGGGGCCACCTCTACAATGAGCGGTTCTTC. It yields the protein CASSLGGHLYNERFF.

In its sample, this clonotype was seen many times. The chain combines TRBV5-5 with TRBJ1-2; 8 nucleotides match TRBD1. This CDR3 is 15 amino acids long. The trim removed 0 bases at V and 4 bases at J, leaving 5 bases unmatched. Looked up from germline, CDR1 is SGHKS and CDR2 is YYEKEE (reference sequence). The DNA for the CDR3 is TGTGCCAGCAGCTTGGCTACCGGGACAGGCTATGGCTACACCTTC. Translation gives CASSLATGTGYGYTF.

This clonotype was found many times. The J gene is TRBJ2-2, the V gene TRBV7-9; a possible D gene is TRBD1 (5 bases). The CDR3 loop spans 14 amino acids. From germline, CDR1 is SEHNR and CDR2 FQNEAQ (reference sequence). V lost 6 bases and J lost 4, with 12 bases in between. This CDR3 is CASSPDSLTGELFF. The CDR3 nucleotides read TGTGCCAGCAGTCCAGACAGCCTCACCGGGGAGCTGTTTTTT.

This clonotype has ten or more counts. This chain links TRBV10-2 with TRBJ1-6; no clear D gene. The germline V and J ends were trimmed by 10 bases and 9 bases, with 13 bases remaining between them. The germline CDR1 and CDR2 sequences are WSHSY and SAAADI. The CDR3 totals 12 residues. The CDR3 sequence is CATEESGSPLHF. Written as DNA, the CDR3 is TGCGCCACCGAAGAATCGGGTTCACCCCTCCACTTT.

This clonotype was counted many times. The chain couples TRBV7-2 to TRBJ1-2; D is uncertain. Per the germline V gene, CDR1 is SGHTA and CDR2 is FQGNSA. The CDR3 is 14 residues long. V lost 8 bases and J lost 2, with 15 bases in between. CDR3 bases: TGTGCCAGCGGACGGGTACAGATAAACTATGGCTACACCTTC. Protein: CASGRVQINYGYTF.

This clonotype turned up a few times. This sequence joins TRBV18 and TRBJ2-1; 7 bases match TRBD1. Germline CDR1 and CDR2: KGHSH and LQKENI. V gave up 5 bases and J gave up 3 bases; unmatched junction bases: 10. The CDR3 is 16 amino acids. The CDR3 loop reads CASSSPNRGVYNEQFF. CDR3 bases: TGTGCCAGCTCATCCCCGAACAGGGGAGTCTACAATGAGCAGTTCTTC.

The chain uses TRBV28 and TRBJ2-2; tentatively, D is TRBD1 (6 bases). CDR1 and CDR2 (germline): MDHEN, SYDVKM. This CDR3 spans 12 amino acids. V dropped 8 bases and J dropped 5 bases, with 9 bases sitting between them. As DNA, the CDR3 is TGTGCCAGCGTAGGGGGTACCGGGGAGCTGTTTTTT. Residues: CASVGGTGELFF.

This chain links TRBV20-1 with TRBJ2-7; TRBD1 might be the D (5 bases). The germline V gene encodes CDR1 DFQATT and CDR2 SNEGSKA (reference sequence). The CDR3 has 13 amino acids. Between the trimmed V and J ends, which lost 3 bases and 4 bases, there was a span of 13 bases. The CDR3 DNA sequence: TGCAGTGCTAGGCAGGGTACTGGATACGAGCAGTACTTC. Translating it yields CSARQGTGYEQYF.

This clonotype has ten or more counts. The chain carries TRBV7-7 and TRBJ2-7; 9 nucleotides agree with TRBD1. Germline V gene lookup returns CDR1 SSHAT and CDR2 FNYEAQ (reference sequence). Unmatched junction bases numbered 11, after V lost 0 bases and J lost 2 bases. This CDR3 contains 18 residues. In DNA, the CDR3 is TGTGCCAGCAGCTTAGCCTATTCCCTCGGGACAGGGACCTACGAGCAGTACTTC. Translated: CASSLAYSLGTGTYEQYF.

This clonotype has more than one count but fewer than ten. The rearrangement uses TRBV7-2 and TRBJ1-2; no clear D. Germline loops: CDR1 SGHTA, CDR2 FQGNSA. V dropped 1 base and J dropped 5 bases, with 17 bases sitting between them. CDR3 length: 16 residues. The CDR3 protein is CASSLDPPGGIYGYTF. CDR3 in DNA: TGTGCCAGCAGCTTAGACCCCCCAGGAGGGATTTATGGCTACACCTTC.

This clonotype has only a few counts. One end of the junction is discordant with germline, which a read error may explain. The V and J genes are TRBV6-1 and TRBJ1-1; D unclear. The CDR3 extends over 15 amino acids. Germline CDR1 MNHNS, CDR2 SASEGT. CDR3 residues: CASREGRWTNTEAFF. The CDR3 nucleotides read TGTGCCAGCAGGGAAGGTCGGTGGACTAACACTGAAGCTTTCTTT.